The rows below give T cell receptor beta chains drawn from one sample of a study of blood T cell repertoires in COVID-19. The data were produced by immunoSEQ multiplex PCR, yet TCRdb's version contains in-frame clones alone and is incomplete. The sample carries 150,000 or so clones, approximately 80% recorded once. Sequenced: peripheral blood. The receptors were sampled from a woman in her forties or fifties with acute or convalescent COVID-19. Both conserved end residues are part of each CDR3. A D gene is named only where the DNA matches it firmly. Where a row states a size, it is once, few, many or the class of an expanded clone; other rows omit it.

TRBD2	TRBV6-6	TRBJ2-7	NA	TGTGCCAGCAGTCAGAGCGGGGGGACCTACGAGCAGTACTTC	CASSQSGGTYEQYF
TRBD1	TRBV2	TRBJ1-2	NA	TGTGCCGGCGAAGGGGAAACTAACAGGGGCCCAAACTATGGCTACACCTTC	CAGEGETNRGPNYGYTF
TRBD2	TRBV7-3	TRBJ2-3	NA	TGTGCCAGCAGCTTAAACAGCGGGGGAAACACAGATACGCAGTATTTT	CASSLNSGGNTDTQYF
NA	TRBV4-3	TRBJ1-1	once	TGCGCCAGCAGCCAAGAAGGAGGGGTAATTTGGAACACTGAAGCTTTCTTT	CASSQEGGVIWNTEAFF
TRBD1	TRBV6-6	TRBJ1-3	NA	TGTGCCAGCAGTCTCCTGGGGGCAGGGGGCGCTAACACCATATATTTT	CASSLLGAGGANTIYF
NA	TRBV24-1	TRBJ2-7	NA	TGTGCCACCAGTGACCCGAGTGGTCAGTACTTC	CATSDPSGQYF
NA	TRBV27	TRBJ1-4	NA	TGTGCCAGCAGTTTCTCGACAAATGAAAAACTGTTTTTT	CASSFSTNEKLFF
NA	TRBV28	TRBJ1-3	NA	TGTGCCAGCAGCACGCCGCCCTGGGGGCATCGATATTTT	CASSTPPWGHRYF
TRBD1	TRBV18	TRBJ2-7	once	TGTGCCAGCTCACCCCTAGGGACAGGGGGAAGGTACGAGCAGTACTTC	CASSPLGTGGRYEQYF
TRBD2	TRBV27	TRBJ2-1	NA	TGTGCCAGCAGTTTATCTAGCGGGAGCCTATACAATGAGCAGTTCTTC	CASSLSSGSLYNEQFF
NA	TRBV2	TRBJ2-7	NA	TGTGCCAGCAGTGTGTACGCAGCAGGCGAGCAGTACTTC	CASSVYAAGEQYF
TRBD2	TRBV5-1	TRBJ2-1	once	TGCGCCAGCAGCTTGGAGAGCGGGGGATCCTACAATGAGCAGTTCTTC	CASSLESGGSYNEQFF
NA	TRBV28	TRBJ1-1	NA	TGTGCCAGCAGTTCCCCCACCACAGGGTTAGCTTTCTTT	CASSSPTTGLAFF
NA	TRBV7-8	TRBJ1-4	NA	TGTGCCAGCAGCTTCTGGGGGGGTTTAGGTGAAAAACTGTTTTTT	CASSFWGGLGEKLFF
NA	TRBV5-6	TRBJ2-7	NA	TGTGCCAGCAGCTTTAGCGAACTAGTCTACGAGCAGTACTTC	CASSFSELVYEQYF
NA	TRBV24-1	TRBJ2-1	NA	TGTGCCACCAGTGACACGGGACTGCCCGTTAATGAGCAGTTCTTC	CATSDTGLPVNEQFF
NA	TRBV18	TRBJ2-7	NA	TGTGCCAGCTCACCAGTCGGACTCTACGAGCAGTACTTC	CASSPVGLYEQYF
NA	TRBV19	TRBJ1-2	NA	TGTGCCAGTAGCCTTAACTATGGCTACACCTTC	CASSLNYGYTF
TRBD1	TRBV27	TRBJ2-7	NA	TGTGCCAGCAGCCGCGGGACAGGTGCCTACGAGCAGTACTTC	CASSRGTGAYEQYF
TRBD1	TRBV19	TRBJ2-7	NA	TGTGCCAGTAGTGCAGACAGGGGACGCGAGCAGTACTTC	CASSADRGREQYF
NA	TRBV3-1/TRBV3-2	TRBJ1-2	NA	TGTGCCAGCAGCCATGGCAGTGAAAACTATGGCTACACCTTC	CASSHGSENYGYTF
NA	TRBV28	TRBJ1-4	once	TGTGCCAGCAGTTCCCCGACGGGAATTAATGAAAAACTGTTTTTT	CASSSPTGINEKLFF
NA	TRBV3-1/TRBV3-2	TRBJ2-7	NA	TGTGCCAGCAGCCTAATGAGCTCCTACGAGCAGTACTTC	CASSLMSSYEQYF
NA	TRBV11-2	TRBJ1-2	NA	TGTGCCAGCAGCTTAGAGGTAACAGGGATGAATGGCTACACCTTC	CASSLEVTGMNGYTF
NA	TRBV6-2/TRBV6-3	TRBJ2-2	NA	TGTGCCAGCAGCGCGGCCCTCAACACCGGGGAGCTGTTTTTT	CASSAALNTGELFF
NA	TRBV28	TRBJ2-1	NA	TGTGCCAGCAGTTTATACGGCGGGTTTACTGAGCAGTTCTTC	CASSLYGGFTEQFF
TRBD1	TRBV28	TRBJ1-4	NA	TGTGCCAGCAGTCCCACCGGACAGGTTAATGAAAAACTGTTTTTT	CASSPTGQVNEKLFF
TRBD2	TRBV29-1	TRBJ2-3	NA	TGCAGCGTTGTGGGACTAGCGGGTAGTCCAGATACGCAGTATTTT	CSVVGLAGSPDTQYF
NA	TRBV28	TRBJ2-7	NA	TGTGCCAGCAGTTTCCCCGACCGTGAGGGCTTCTACGAGCAGTACTTC	CASSFPDREGFYEQYF
TRBD2	TRBV5-1	TRBJ2-5	NA	TGCGCCAGCAGCTTGGTCGGTCTAGCGGGGGCCCGTGAGTACTTC	CASSLVGLAGAREYF
NA	TRBV21-1	TRBJ2-1	NA	TGTGCCAGCCTTGGACTAGCGAGCTACAATGAGCAGTTCTTC	CASLGLASYNEQFF
NA	TRBV7-2	TRBJ2-2	NA	TGTGCCAGCAGCCTATATCCTAGCTCCCCCGGGGAGCTGTTTTTT	CASSLYPSSPGELFF
NA	TRBV27	TRBJ1-1	NA	TGTGCCAGCAGTTCCAGGGAAGAGCGGGCGAACACTGAAGCTTTCTTT	CASSSREERANTEAFF
NA	TRBV23-1	TRBJ2-3	NA	TGCGCCAGCAGTCAATCCCTCTTAGCGCATTTCACAGATACGCAGTATTTT	CASSQSLLAHFTDTQYF
NA	TRBV29-1	TRBJ2-7	NA	TGCAGCGTTGAGTTTCGGGATTTGCAGTACTTC	CSVEFRDLQYF
TRBD2	TRBV7-6	TRBJ2-5	NA	TGTGCCAGCAGCATGGGACTAGCGGGGGGGTCGAGTCAAGAGACCCAGTACTTC	CASSMGLAGGSSQETQYF
TRBD1	TRBV6-1	TRBJ2-3	NA	TGTGCCAGCAGCGAAGTACAGGGGGCAACGCAGTATTTT	CASSEVQGATQYF
TRBD1	TRBV28	TRBJ1-5	NA	TGTGCCAGCAGTTTATATGGGACAGGAAATAGCAATCAGCCCCAGCATTTT	CASSLYGTGNSNQPQHF
NA	TRBV4-3	TRBJ1-4	NA	TGCGCCAGCAGCCAAGTTCGGGGTATTAATGAAAAACTGTTTTTT	CASSQVRGINEKLFF
NA	TRBV6-2/TRBV6-3	TRBJ1-4	NA	TGTGCCAGCAGTACGGGTGGGGAAAAACTGTTTTTT	CASSTGGEKLFF
TRBD1	TRBV27	TRBJ1-1	NA	TGTGCCATACACCGGGACAGAGTGAACACTGAAGCTTTCTTT	CAIHRDRVNTEAFF
NA	TRBV24-1	TRBJ1-5	NA	TGTGCCACCAGTGCGGGGATTAGCAATCAGCCCCAGCATTTT	CATSAGISNQPQHF
TRBD1	TRBV28	TRBJ1-2	NA	TGTGCCAGCAGTTCCGGGACAGGCTTCCTTAACTATGGCTACACCTTC	CASSSGTGFLNYGYTF